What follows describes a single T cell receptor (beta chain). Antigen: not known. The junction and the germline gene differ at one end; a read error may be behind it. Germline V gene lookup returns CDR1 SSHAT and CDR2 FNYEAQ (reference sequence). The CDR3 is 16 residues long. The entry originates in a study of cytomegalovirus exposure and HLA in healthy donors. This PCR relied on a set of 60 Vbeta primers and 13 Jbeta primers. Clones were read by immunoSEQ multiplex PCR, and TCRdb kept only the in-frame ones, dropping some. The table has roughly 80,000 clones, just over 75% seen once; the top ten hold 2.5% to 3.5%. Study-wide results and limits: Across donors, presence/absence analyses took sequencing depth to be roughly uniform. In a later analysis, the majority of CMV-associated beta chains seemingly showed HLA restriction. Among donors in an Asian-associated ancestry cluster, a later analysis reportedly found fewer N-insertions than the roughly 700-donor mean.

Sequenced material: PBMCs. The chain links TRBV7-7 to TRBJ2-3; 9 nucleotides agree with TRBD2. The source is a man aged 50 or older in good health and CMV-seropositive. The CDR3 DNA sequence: TGTGCTAGCAGCTTAGGGAGCGGGAGGTTGACAGATACGCAGTATTTT. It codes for CASSLGSGRLTDTQYF.